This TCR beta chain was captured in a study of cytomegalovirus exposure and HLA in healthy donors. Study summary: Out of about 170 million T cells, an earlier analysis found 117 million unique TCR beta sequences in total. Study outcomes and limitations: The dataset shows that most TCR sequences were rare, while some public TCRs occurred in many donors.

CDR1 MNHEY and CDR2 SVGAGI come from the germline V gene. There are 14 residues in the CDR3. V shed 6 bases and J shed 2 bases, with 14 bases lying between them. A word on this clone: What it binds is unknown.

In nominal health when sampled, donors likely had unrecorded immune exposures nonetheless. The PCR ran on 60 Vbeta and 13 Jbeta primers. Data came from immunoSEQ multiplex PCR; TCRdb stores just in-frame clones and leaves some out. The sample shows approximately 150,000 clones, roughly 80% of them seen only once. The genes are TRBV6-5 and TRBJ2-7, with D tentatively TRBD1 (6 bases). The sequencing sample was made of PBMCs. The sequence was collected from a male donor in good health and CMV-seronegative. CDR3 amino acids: CASSNRDNTYEQYF. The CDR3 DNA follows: TGTGCCAGCAGCAACAGGGATAATACCTACGAGCAGTACTTC.